This TCR beta chain was sequenced in a study of somatic mutations in cytotoxic T cells in rheumatoid arthritis. Study-level findings and limits: Just what the expanded CD8+ clones targeted, in terms of antigens, remained unknown. Healthy controls did not share the age-linked increase in CD8+ clonality seen in rheumatoid arthritis patients.

This clone was observed a handful of times. As yet, its antigen is unknown. Positive selection using magnetic beads isolated the CD4+ and CD8+ cells (purity was checked by flow cytometry). The repertoire was sequenced with immunoSEQ multiplex PCR; TCRdb's copy has only in-frame clones and lacks some. This table holds some 1,500 clones, approximately 88% found once. This receptor was identified in a woman in her 70s with rheumatoid arthritis. Sequenced: CD8+ T cells sorted from blood.

The CDR3 sequence: CARFGGGRYTEAFF. In DNA, the CDR3 is TGTGCCAGATTCGGGGGGGGTCGGTACACTGAAGCTTTCTTT. The genes are TRBV6-5 and TRBJ1-1; D is perhaps TRBD1 (5 bases). Germline V gene lookup returns CDR1 MNHEY and CDR2 SVGAGI. Trimming cost V 9 bases and J 3 bases, with 17 bases left between them. There are 14 residues in the CDR3.